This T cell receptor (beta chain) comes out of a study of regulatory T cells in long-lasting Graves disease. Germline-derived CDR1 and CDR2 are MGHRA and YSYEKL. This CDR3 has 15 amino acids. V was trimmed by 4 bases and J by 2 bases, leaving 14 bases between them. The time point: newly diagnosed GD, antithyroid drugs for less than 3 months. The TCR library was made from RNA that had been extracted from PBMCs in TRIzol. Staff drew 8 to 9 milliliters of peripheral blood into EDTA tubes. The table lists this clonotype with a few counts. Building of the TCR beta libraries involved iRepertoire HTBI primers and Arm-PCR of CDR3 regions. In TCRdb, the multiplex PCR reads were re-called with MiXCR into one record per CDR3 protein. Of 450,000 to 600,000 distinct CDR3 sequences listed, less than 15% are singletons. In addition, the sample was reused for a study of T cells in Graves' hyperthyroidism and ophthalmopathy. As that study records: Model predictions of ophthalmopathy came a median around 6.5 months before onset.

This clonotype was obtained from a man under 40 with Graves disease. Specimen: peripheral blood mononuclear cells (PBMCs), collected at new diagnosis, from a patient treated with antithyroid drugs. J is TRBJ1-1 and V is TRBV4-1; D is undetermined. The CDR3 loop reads CASSLRTVSNTEAFF. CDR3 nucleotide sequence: TGCGCCAGCAGCCTCCGGACGGTTAGCAACACTGAAGCTTTCTTT.